The clone carrying this T cell receptor (beta chain) was recorded many times. No antigen is known for it. These data come from a study of T cells after yellow fever vaccination. Overall study results and limits: Post-booster reappearance was seen for most primary-vaccination clones (roughly 97% CD4, around 88% CD8). Contaminating bulk clonotypes could be abundant in FACS-sorted repertoires.

TCRdb processed the 5' RACE reads anew with MiXCR; each CDR3 protein has one entry. The sample has almost 70,000 distinct CDR3 sequences, about 6% seen once; the top ten hold more than 2%. This TCR came from a man aged 18 to 29 who received the YFV17D yellow fever vaccine. The sequencing used CD4+ T cells sorted from PBMCs, collected roughly 15 days after the first yellow fever vaccination.

The CDR3 region is CASSFLTTGELFF. The CDR3 nucleotides read TGTGCCAGCAGCTTCTTGACTACCGGGGAGCTGTTTTTT. The chain couples TRBV5-8 to TRBJ2-2; D unresolved. V lost 2 bases, J lost 5 bases, and 7 bases lay in between. In germline, CDR1 is SGHTS, CDR2 YDEGEE. This CDR3 region has 13 residues.